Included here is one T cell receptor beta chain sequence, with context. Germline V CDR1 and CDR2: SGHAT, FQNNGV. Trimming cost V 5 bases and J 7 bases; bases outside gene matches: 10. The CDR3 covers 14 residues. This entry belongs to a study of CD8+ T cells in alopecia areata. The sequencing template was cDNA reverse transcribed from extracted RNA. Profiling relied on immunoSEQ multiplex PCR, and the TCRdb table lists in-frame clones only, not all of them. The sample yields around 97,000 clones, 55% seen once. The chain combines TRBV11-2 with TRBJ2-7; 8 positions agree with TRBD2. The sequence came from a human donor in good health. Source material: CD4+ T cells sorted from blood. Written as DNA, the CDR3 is TGTGCCAGCAGCCCCATGAAGCGGGGGCCTGAGCAGTACTTC. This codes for CASSPMKRGPEQYF. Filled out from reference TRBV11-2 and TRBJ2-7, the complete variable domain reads EAGVAQSPRYKIIEKRQSVAFWCNPISGHATLYWYQQILGQGPKLLIQFQNNGVVDDSQLPKDRFSAERLKGVDSTLKIQPAKLEDSAVYLCASSPMKRGPEQYFGPGTRLTVT.